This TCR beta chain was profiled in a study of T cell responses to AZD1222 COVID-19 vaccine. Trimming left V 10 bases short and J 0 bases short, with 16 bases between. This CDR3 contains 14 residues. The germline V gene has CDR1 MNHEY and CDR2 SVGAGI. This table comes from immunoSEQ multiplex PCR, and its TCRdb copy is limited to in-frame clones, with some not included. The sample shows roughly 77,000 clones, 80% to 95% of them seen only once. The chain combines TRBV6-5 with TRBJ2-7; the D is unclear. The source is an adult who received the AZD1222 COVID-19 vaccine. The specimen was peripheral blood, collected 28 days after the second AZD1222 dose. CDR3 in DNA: TGTGCCACCGGGCACTATCTCACCTCCTACGAGCAGTACTTC. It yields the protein CATGHYLTSYEQYF.